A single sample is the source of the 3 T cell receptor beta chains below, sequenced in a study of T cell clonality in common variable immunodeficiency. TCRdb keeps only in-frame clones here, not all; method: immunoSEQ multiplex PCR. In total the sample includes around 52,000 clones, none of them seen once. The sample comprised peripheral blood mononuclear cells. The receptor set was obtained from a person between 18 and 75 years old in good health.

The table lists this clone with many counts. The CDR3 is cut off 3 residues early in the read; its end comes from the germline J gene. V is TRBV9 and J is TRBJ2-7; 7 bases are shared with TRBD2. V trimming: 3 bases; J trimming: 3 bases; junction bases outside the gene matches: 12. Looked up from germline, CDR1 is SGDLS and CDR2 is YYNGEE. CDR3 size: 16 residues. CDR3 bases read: TGTGCCAGCAGCGGTGCCCCTCGGGGGGATATCTACGAG. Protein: CASSGAPRGDIYE. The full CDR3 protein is CASSGAPRGDIYEQYF.

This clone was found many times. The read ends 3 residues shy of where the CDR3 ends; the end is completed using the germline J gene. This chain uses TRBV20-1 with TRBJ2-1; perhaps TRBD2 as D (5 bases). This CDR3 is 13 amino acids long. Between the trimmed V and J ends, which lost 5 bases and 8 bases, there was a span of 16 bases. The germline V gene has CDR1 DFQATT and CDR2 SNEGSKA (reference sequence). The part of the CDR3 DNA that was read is TGCAGTGCTCAGCTACTAGTCGTAGATGAG. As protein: CSAQLLVVDE. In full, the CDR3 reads CSAQLLVVDEQFF.

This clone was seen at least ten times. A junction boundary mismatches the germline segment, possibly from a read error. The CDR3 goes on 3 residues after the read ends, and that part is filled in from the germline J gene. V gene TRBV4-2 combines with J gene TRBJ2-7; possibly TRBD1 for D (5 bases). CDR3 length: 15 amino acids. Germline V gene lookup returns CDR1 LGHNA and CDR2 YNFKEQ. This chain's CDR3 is CASSQDTGETYEQYF. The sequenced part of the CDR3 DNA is TGCGCCAGCAGCCAAGATACAGGCGAAACCTACGAG.